The sequence of this T cell receptor (beta chain) was determined in a study of blood T cell repertoires in COVID-19. At the level of the study: Some COVID-19 samples were acute and others convalescent; all came from the United States, Italy and Spain. PBMCs, B-cell-depleted T cells, or T cells were the source of the cDNA or gDNA that made up the material.

Original processing methods: Cell counts per sample came from amplifying reference gene primers. The data were produced by immunoSEQ multiplex PCR, yet TCRdb's version contains in-frame clones alone and is incomplete. V, J and clone size are taken as reported in that table, and D and trimming were inferred from the DNA itself. The sample holds 130,000 or so clones; approximately 90% are singletons and the top ten take around 18%. CDR3 size: 13 residues. The V end was cut by 1 base, the J end by 5 bases, with 11 bases between. CDR1 and CDR2 from the germline V gene are SQVTM and ANQGSEA. The chain uses TRBV29-1 and TRBJ1-1; the D gene is possibly TRBD1 (5 bases). Specimen: peripheral blood. The sequence was collected from a man over 45 with active or convalescent COVID-19. CDR3 in DNA: TGCAGCGTTGAAGCGTCGGGGGGAACTGAAGCTTTCTTT. Translated: CSVEASGGTEAFF.